The clone carrying this TCR beta chain was observed at least ten times. The antigen remains undetermined. A TCRbeta library incorporating unique molecular identifiers was prepared. From the PCR reads, TCRdb called clonotypes with MiXCR, one entry per CDR3 protein. The table includes 200,000 to 250,000 distinct CDR3 sequences, just under 8.5% detected once. These data originate in a study of T-cell reconstitution after alpha-beta-depleted transplantation in children. Study-wide findings and caveats: Reportedly, alpha-beta T cells present about two months post-transplant originated from several hundred expanded clones of graft origin. The origin of high day-60 TCRbeta diversity in some patients lay in surviving recipient T cells and thymic progenitors.

This receptor was identified in a male patient younger than 18 who had a stem cell transplant for acute lymphoblastic leukemia, so the T cells may come from the graft donor. Source: PBMCs, mostly from graft donor cells, taken 180 days after TCRalphabeta/CD19-depleted stem cell transplant.

CDR3 sequence: CASSSPGGERRSPLHF. In DNA, the CDR3 is TGTGCCAGCAGCTCACCGGGGGGAGAAAGGAGATCACCCCTCCACTTT. The chain uses TRBV7-2 and TRBJ1-6; the D gene is possibly TRBD1 (5 bases). CDR1 and CDR2 (germline): SGHTA, FQGNSA. The CDR3 runs to 16 residues. V was pared by 4 bases and J by 10 bases, with 20 bases between.